This TCR beta chain was captured by sequencing in a study of T cells after yellow fever vaccination. Study background: Libraries from low-cell-number fractions were prepared with the SMART-Seq v4 Ultra Low Input RNA kit.

TCRdb reanalysed the 5' RACE reads using MiXCR and keeps one entry per CDR3 protein. The sample shows some 320,000 distinct CDR3 sequences, 8.5% to 9% of them seen only once. The CDR3 is made up of 17 amino acids. V lost 5 bases and J lost 0; bases outside the gene matches: 12. CDR1 SQVTM and CDR2 ANQGSEA come from the germline V gene. Study outcomes and limitations: Contamination of FACS-sorted repertoires by abundant clonotypes from the bulk population could occur.

This clonotype was seen more than once but under ten times. Its specificity is not known. This clonotype was obtained from a man aged 18-30 years who received the YFV17D yellow fever vaccine. The sample in question was PBMCs, obtained on the day of the first yellow fever vaccination. The chain couples TRBV29-1 to TRBJ2-1; TRBD2 matches at 8 bases. CDR3 sequence: CSVRGGSETSSYNEQFF. The CDR3 DNA reads as TGCAGCGTTCGGGGGGGGTCGGAAACCAGCTCCTACAATGAGCAGTTCTTC.